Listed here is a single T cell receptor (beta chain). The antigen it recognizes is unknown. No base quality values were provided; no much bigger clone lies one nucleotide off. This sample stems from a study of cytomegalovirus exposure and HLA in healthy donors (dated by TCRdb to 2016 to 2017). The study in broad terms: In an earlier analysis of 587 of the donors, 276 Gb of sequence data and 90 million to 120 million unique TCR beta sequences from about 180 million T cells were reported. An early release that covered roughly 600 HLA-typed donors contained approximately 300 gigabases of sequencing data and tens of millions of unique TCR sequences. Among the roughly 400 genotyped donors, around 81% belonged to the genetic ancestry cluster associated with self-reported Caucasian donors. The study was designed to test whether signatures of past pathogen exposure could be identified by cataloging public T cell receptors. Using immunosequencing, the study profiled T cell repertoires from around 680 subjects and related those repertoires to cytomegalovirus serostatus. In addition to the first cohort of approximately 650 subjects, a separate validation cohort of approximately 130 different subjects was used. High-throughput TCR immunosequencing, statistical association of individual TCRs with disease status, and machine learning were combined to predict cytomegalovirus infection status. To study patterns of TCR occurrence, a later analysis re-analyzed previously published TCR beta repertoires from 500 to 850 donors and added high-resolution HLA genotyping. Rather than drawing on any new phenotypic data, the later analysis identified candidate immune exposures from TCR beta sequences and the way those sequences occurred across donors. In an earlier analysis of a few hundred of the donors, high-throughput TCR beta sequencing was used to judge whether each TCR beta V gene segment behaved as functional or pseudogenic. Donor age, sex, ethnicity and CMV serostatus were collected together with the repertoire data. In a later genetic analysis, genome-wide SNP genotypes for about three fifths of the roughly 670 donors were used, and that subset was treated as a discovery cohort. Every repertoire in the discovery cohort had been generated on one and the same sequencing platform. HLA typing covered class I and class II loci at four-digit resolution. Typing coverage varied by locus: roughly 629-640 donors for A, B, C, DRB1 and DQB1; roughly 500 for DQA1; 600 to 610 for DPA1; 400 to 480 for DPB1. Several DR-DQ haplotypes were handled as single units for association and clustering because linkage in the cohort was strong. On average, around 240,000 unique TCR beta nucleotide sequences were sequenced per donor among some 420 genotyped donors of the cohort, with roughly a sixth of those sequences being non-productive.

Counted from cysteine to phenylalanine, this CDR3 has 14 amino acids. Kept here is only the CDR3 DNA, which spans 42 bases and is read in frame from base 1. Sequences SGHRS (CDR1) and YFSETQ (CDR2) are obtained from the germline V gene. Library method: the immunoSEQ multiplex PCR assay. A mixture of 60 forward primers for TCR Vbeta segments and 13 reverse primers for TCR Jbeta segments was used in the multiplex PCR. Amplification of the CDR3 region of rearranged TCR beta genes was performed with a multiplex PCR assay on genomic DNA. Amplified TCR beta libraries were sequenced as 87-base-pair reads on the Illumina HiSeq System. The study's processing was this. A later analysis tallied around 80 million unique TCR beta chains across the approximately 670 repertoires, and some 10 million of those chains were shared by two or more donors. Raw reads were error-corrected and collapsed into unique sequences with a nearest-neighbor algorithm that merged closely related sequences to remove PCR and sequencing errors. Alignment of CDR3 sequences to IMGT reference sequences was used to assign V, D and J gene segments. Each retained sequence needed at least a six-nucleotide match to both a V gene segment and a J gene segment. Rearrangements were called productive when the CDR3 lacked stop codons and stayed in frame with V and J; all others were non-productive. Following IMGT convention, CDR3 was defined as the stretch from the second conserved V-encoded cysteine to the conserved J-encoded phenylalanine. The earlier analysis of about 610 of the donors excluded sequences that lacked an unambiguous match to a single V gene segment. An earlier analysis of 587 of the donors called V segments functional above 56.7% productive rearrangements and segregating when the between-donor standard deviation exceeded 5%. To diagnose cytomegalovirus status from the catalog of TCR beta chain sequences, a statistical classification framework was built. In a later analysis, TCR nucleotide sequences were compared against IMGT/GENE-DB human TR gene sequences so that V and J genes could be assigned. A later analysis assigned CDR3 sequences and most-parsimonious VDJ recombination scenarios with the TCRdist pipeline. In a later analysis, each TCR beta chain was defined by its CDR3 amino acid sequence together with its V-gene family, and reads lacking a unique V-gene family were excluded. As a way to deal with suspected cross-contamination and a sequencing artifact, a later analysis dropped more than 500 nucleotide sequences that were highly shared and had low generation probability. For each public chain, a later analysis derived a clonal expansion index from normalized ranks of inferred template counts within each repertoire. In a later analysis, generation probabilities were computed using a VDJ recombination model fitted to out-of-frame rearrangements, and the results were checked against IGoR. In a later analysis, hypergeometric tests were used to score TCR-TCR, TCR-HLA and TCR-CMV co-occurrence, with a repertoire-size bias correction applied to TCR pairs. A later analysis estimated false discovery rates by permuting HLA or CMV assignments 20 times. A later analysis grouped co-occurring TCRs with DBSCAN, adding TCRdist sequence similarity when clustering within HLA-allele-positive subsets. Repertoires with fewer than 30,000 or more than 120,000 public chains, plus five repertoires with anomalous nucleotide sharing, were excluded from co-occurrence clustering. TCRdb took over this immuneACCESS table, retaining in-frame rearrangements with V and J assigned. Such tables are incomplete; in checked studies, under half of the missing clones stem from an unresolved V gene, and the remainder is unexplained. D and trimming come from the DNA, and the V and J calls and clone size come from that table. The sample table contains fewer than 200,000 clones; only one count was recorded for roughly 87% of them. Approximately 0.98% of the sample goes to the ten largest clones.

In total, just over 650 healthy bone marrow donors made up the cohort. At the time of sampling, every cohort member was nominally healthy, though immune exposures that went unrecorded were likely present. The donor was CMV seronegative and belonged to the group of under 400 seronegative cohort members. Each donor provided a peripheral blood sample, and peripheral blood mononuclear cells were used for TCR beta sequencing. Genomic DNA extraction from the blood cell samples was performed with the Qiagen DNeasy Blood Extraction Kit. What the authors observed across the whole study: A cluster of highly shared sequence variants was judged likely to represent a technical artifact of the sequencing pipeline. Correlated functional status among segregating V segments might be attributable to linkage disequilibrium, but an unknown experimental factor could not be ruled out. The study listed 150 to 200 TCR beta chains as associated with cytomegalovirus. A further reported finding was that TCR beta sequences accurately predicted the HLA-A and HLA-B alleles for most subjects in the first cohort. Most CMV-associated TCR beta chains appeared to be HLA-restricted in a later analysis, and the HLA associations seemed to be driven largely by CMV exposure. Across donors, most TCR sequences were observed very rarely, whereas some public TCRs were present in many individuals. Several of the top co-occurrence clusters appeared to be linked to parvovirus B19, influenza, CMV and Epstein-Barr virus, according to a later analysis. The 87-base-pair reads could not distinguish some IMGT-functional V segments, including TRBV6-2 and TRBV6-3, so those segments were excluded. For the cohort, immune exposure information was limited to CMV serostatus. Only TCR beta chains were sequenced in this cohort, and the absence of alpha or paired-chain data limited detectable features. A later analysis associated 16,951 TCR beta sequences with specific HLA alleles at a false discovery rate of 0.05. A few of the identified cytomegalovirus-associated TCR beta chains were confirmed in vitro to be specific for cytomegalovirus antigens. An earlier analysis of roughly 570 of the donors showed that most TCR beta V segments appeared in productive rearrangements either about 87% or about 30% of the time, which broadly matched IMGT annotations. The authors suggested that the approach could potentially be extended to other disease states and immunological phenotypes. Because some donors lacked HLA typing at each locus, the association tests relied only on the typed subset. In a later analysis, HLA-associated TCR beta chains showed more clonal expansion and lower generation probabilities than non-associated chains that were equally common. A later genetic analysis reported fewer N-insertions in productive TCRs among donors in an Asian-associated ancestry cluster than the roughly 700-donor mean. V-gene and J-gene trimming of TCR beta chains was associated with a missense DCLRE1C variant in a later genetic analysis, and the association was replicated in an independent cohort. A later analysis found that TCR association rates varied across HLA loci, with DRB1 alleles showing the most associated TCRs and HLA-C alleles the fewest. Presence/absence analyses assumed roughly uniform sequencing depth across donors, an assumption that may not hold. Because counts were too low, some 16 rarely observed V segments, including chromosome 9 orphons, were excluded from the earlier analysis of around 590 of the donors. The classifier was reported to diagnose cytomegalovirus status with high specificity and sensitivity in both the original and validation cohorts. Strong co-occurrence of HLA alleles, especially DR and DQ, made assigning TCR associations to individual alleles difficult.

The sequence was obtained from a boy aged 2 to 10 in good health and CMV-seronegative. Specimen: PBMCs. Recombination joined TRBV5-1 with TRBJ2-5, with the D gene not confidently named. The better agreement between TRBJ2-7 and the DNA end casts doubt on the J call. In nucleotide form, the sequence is TGCGCCAGCAGCTTGACAGTAAGCTCCTACGAGCAGTACTTC. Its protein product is CASSLTVSSYEQYF.